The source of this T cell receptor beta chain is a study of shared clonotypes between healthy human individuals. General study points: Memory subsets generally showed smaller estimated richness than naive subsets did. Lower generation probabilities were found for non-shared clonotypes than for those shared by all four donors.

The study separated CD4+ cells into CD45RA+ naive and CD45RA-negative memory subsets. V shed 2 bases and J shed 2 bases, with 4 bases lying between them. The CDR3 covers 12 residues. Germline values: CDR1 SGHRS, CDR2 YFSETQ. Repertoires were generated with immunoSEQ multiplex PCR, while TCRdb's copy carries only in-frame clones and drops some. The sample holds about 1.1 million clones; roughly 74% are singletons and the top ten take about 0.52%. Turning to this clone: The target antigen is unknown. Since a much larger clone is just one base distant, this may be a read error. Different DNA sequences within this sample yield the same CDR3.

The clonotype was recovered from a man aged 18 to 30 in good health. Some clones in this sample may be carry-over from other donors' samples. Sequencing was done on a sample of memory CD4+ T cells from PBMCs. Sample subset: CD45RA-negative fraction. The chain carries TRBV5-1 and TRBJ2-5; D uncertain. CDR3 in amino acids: CASSFAQETQYF. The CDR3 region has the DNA TGCGCCAGCAGCTTCGCGCAAGAGACCCAGTACTTC. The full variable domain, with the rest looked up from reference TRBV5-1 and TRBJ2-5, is KAGVTQTPRYLIKTRGQQVTLSCSPISGHRSVSWYQQTPGQGLQFLFEYFSETQRNKGNFPGRFSGRQFSNSRSEMNVSTLELGDSALYLCASSFAQETQYFGPGTRLLVL.